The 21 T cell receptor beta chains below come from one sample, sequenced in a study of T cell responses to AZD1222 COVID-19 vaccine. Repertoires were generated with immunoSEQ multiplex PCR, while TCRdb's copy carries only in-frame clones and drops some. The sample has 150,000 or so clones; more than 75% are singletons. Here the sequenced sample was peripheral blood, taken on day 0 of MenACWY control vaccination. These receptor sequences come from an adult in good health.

Here the CDR3 DNA reads TGTGCCAGCAGTTCCTTCACAGCTAACACTGAAGCTTTCTTT. Encoded protein: CASSSFTANTEAFF. V is TRBV6-5 and J is TRBJ1-1; D is unclear. Germline V gene lookup returns CDR1 MNHEY and CDR2 SVGAGI. This CDR3 is 14 amino acids long. V was pared by 4 bases and J by 2 bases, with 11 bases between.

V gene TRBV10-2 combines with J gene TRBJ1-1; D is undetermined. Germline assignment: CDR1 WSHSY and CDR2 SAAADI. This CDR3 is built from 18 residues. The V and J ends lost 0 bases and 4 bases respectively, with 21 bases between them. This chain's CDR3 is CASSESGGLPFHLTEAFF. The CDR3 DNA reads TGCGCCAGCAGTGAGTCTGGAGGGCTGCCCTTTCACCTCACTGAAGCTTTCTTT.

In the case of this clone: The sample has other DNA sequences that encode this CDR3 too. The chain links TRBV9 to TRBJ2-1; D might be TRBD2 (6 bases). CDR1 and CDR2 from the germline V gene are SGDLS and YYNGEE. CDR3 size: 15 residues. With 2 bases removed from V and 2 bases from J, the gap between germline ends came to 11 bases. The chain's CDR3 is CASSVGGGPYNEQFF. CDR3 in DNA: TGTGCCAGCAGCGTTGGGGGAGGCCCCTACAATGAGCAGTTCTTC.

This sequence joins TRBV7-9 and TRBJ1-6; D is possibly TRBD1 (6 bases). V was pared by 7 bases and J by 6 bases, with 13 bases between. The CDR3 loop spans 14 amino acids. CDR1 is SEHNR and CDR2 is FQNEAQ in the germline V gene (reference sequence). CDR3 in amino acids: CASTETGRNSPLHF. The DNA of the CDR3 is TGTGCCAGCACCGAGACAGGCCGTAATTCACCCCTCCACTTT. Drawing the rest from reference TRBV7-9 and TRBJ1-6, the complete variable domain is DTGVSQNPRHKITKRGQNVTFRCDPISEHNRLYWYRQTLGQGPEFLTYFQNEAQLEKSRLLSDRFSAERPKGSFSTLEIQRTEQGDSAMYLCASTETGRNSPLHFGNGTRLTVT.

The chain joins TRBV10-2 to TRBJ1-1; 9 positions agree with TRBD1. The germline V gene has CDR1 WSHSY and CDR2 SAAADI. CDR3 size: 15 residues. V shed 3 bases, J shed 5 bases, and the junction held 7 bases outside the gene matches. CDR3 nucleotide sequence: TGCGCCAGCAGTGATCCCGGGACAGGGATGACTGAAGCTTTCTTT. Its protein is CASSDPGTGMTEAFF.

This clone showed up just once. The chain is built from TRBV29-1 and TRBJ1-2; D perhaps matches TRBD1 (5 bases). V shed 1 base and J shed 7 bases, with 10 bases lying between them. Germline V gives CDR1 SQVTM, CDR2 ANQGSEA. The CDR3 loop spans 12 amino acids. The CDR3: CSVEGGEGGYTF. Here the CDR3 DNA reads TGCAGCGTTGAAGGAGGGGAGGGTGGCTACACCTTC.

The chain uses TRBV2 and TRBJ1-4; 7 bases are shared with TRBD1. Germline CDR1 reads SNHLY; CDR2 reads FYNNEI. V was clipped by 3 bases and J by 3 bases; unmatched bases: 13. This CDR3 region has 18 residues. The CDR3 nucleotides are TGTGCCAGCAGTGATTACAGGGGTTACCGATACGCTAATGAAAAACTGTTTTTT. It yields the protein CASSDYRGYRYANEKLFF.

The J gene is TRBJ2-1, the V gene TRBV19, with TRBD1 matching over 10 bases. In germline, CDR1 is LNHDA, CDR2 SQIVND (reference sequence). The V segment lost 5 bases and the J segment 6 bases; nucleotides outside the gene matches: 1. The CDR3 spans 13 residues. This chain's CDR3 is CASSWTGGNEQFF. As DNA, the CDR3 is TGTGCCAGTAGTTGGACAGGGGGCAATGAGCAGTTCTTC.

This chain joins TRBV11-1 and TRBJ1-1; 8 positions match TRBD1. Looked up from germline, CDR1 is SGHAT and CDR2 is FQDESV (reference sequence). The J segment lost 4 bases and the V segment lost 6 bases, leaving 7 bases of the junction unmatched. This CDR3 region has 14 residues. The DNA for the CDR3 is TGTGCCAGCAGAGGACAGGGAAAGTTCACTGAAGCTTTCTTT. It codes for CASRGQGKFTEAFF.

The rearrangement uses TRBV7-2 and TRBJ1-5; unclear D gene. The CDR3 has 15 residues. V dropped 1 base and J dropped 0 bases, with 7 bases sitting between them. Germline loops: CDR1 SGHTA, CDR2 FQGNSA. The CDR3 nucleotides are TGTGCCAGCAGCTTAGAGGGTCGTAGCAATCAGCCCCAGCATTTT. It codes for CASSLEGRSNQPQHF.

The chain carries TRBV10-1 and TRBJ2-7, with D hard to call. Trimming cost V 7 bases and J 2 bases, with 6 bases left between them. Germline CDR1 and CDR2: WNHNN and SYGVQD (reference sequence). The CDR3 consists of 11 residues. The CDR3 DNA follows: TGCGCCAGCACCCCCCCCTACGAGCAGTACGTC. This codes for CASTPPYEQYV.

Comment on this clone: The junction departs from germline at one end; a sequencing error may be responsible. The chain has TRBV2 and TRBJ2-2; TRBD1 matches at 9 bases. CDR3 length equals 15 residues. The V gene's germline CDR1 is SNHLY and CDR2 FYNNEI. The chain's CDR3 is CASKIQGANTGELFF. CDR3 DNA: TGTGCCAGCAAGATACAGGGGGCGAATACCGGGGAGCTGTTTTTT.

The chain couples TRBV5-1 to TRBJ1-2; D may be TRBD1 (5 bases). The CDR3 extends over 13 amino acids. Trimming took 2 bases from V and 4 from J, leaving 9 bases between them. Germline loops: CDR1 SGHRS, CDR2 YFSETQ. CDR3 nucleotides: TGCGCCAGCAGCTTACAGGAGAGCTATGGCTACACCTTC. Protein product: CASSLQESYGYTF.

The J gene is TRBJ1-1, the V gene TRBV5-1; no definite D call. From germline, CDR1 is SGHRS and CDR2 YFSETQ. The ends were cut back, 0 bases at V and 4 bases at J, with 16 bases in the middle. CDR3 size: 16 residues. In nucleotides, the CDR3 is TGCGCCAGCAGCTTGGGCAGGCCCCCCCTCGGCACTGAAGCTTTCTTT. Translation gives CASSLGRPPLGTEAFF.

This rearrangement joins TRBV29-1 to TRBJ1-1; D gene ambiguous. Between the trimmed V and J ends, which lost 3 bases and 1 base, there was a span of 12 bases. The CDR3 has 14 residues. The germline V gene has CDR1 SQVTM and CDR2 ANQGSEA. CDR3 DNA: TGCAGCGTTGACGCCCTAATAGGGAACACTGAAGCTTTCTTT. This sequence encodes CSVDALIGNTEAFF.

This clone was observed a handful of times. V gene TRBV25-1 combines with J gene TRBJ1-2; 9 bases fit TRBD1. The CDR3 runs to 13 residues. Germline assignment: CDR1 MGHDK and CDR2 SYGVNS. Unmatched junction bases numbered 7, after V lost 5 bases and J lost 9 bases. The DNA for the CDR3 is TGTGCCAGCAGTTGGGGGACAGGGTCCCGCTACACCTTC. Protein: CASSWGTGSRYTF.

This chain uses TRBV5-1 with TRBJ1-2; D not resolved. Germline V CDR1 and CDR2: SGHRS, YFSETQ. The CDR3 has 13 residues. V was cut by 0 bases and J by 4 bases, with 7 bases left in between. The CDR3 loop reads CASSLDGSYGYTF. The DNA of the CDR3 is TGCGCCAGCAGCTTGGACGGCTCCTATGGCTACACCTTC.

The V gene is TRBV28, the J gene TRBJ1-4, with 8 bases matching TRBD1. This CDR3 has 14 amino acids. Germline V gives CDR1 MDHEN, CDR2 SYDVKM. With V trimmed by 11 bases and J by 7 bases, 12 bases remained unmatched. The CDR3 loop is CAAHSGTGGEKLFF. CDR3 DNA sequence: TGTGCCGCCCACTCCGGGACAGGTGGTGAAAAACTGTTTTTT.

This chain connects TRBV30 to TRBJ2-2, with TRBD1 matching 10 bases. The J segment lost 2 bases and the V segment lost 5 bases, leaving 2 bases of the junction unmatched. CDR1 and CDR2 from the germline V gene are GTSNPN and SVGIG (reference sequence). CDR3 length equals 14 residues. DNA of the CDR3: TGTGCCTGGGACAGGGGGCTAAACACCGGGGAGCTGTTTTTT. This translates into CAWDRGLNTGELFF.

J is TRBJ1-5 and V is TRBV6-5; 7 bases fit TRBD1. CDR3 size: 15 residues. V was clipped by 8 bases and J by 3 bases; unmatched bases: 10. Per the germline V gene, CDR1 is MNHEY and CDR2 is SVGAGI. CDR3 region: CASGRTGDFNQPQHF. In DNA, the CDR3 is TGTGCCAGCGGCAGGACAGGAGACTTCAATCAGCCCCAGCATTTT.

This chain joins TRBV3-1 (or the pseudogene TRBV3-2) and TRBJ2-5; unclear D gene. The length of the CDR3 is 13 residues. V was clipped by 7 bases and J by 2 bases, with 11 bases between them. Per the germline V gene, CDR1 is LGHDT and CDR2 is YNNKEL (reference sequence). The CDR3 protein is CASKNPNQETQYF. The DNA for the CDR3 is TGTGCCAGCAAAAATCCAAATCAAGAGACCCAGTACTTC.